The 14 T cell receptor beta chains in this list originate from one sample, sequenced in a study of shared T cell receptors in the human thymus. Measured with immunoSEQ multiplex PCR; TCRdb has only the in-frame clones, and not every one. The sample holds approximately 760,000 clones, 80% to 90% seen once. These data were likewise used in another study, on human thymus T cells.

What was sequenced was thymocytes. These receptors came from a girl under three years old with a congenital heart defect.

This chain links TRBV6-1 with TRBJ2-3; D gene uncertain. V was trimmed by 2 bases and J by 4 bases, leaving 10 bases between them. The V gene's germline CDR1 is MNHNS and CDR2 SASEGT. The length of the CDR3 is 14 residues. In DNA, the CDR3 is TGTGCCAGCAGTGAAATTCTTAGAGCAGATACGCAGTATTTT. This sequence encodes CASSEILRADTQYF.

The chain is built from TRBV7-9 and TRBJ1-6, with D possibly being TRBD1 (6 bases). Looked up from germline, CDR1 is SEHNR and CDR2 is FQNEAQ (reference sequence). There are 17 residues in the CDR3. The V gene lost 3 bases and the J gene lost 10 bases, with 22 bases spanning the gap. CDR3 DNA sequence: TGTGCCAGCAGCTTCATCCCGATTGGCAGGGGCGGGTCACCCCTCCACTTT. Protein: CASSFIPIGRGGSPLHF. The full variable domain, completed using reference TRBV7-9 and TRBJ1-6, is DTGVSQNPRHKITKRGQNVTFRCDPISEHNRLYWYRQTLGQGPEFLTYFQNEAQLEKSRLLSDRFSAERPKGSFSTLEIQRTEQGDSAMYLCASSFIPIGRGGSPLHFGNGTRLTVT.

The chain combines TRBV6-6 with TRBJ2-3; D ambiguous. The CDR3 runs to 13 residues. V was pared by 0 bases and J by 5 bases, with 6 bases between. Germline V gene lookup returns CDR1 MNHNY and CDR2 SVGAGI (reference sequence). CDR3 sequence (DNA): TGTGCCAGCAGTTACTCCTTACTAGATACGCAGTATTTT. Protein: CASSYSLLDTQYF.

J is TRBJ1-2 and V is TRBV27; D gene unclear. Germline V gives CDR1 MNHEY, CDR2 SMNVEV (reference sequence). V gave up 2 bases and J gave up 4 bases, with 14 bases separating them. The CDR3 runs to 15 residues. The DNA of the CDR3 is TGTGCCAGCAGTTTAGAGGGTGGGGAACTCTATGGCTACACCTTC. Encoded protein: CASSLEGGELYGYTF.

In the case of this clone: Different DNA sequences within this sample yield the same CDR3. The chain joins TRBV27 to TRBJ2-2; D not certain. The CDR3 extends over 14 amino acids. From germline, CDR1 is MNHEY and CDR2 SMNVEV (reference sequence). The V gene lost 5 bases and the J gene lost 1 base, with 8 bases spanning the gap. Here the CDR3 reads CASSPRQNTGELFF. For the CDR3, the DNA is TGTGCCAGCAGTCCCCGACAGAACACCGGGGAGCTGTTTTTT.

V is TRBV5-4 and J is TRBJ1-2; perhaps TRBD1 as D (5 bases). The CDR3 runs 16 residues. Trimming took off 7 bases at V and 1 base at J, with 20 bases between the two ends. Germline values: CDR1 SGHNT, CDR2 YYREEE (reference sequence). This CDR3 reads CASGTKERTFNYGYTF. The CDR3 DNA follows: TGTGCCAGCGGGACTAAGGAACGGACTTTTAACTATGGCTACACCTTC.

This clone has only one observation. The V and J genes are TRBV7-9 and TRBJ1-1, with no clear D. Trimming pared 4 bases from V and 6 bases from J, leaving 12 bases between. This CDR3 region has 13 residues. In germline, CDR1 is SEHNR, CDR2 FQNEAQ (reference sequence). CDR3 in DNA: TGTGCCAGCAGCTCCCTACTCGGGTCTGAAGCTTTCTTT. Protein product: CASSSLLGSEAFF.

The V call is TRBV11-2, the J call TRBJ2-7, with 10 bases lining up with TRBD2. Per the germline V gene, CDR1 is SGHAT and CDR2 is FQNNGV. V was clipped by 0 bases and J by 7 bases; unmatched bases: 15. The CDR3 contains 18 residues. In DNA, the CDR3 is TGTGCCAGCAGCTTAGACCCCCCCCTTAGCGGGGGGCGGAAGGAGCAGTACTTC. It yields the protein CASSLDPPLSGGRKEQYF.

The J gene is TRBJ2-1, the V gene TRBV4-2, with 9 bases that match TRBD2. The CDR3 runs 15 residues. The junction had 8 bases not matched to a gene; V was cut back by 1 base and J by 10 bases. The germline V gene has CDR1 LGHNA and CDR2 YNFKEQ. CDR3 sequence: CASSQGLAVGEEQFF. CDR3 nucleotide sequence: TGTGCCAGCAGCCAAGGACTAGCGGTGGGGGAGGAGCAGTTCTTC.

The count of this clone is one. The CDR3: CASTGQGKPNYGYTF. Written as DNA, the CDR3 is TGTGCCAGTACGGGACAGGGCAAGCCTAACTATGGCTACACCTTC. V and J are TRBV6-6 and TRBJ1-2, with 9 bases that match TRBD1. J gave up 0 bases and V 9 bases, and 8 bases lay outside the gene matches. There are 15 residues in the CDR3. Germline V gene lookup returns CDR1 MNHNY and CDR2 SVGAGI (reference sequence).

The chain joins TRBV5-1 to TRBJ2-1; the match to TRBD2 covers 13 bases. The V segment lost 0 bases and the J segment 7 bases; nucleotides outside the gene matches: 16. Germline CDR1 is SGHRS and CDR2 is YFSETQ. This CDR3 has 20 residues. CDR3 nucleotides: TGCGCCAGCAGCTTGGTCTCCCGGCCCGGGACTAGCGGGGTGCTAAATGAGCAGTTCTTC. This translates into CASSLVSRPGTSGVLNEQFF.

The chain employs TRBV18 and TRBJ1-6; possible D gene TRBD1, 6 bases. The CDR3 consists of 18 residues. In germline, CDR1 is KGHSH, CDR2 LQKENI. Between the trimmed V and J ends, which lost 0 bases and 7 bases, there was a span of 19 bases. The CDR3 DNA follows: TGTGCCAGCTCACCACCTCAGGGACCAAAGGGGGGGAATTCACCCCTCCACTTT. Protein product: CASSPPQGPKGGNSPLHF.

This chain connects TRBV5-1 to TRBJ1-1, with 7 bases lining up with TRBD1. Germline V CDR1 and CDR2: SGHRS, YFSETQ. The V gene end was trimmed by 4 bases and the J gene end by 2 bases; junction bases not matched to a gene: 5. The CDR3 sequence is 14 residues long. The CDR3 bases are TGCGCCAGCAGCCCCGGACAGGCTAACACTGAAGCTTTCTTT. It codes for CASSPGQANTEAFF. Supplemented by reference TRBV5-1 and TRBJ1-1, the full variable domain reads KAGVTQTPRYLIKTRGQQVTLSCSPISGHRSVSWYQQTPGQGLQFLFEYFSETQRNKGNFPGRFSGRQFSNSRSEMNVSTLELGDSALYLCASSPGQANTEAFFGQGTRLTVV.

As DNA, the CDR3 is TGCAGCGTTGGACCACAGGGTCCTGGAAACACCATATATTTT. Its translation is CSVGPQGPGNTIYF. The V and J genes are TRBV29-1 and TRBJ1-3; D is perhaps TRBD1 (6 bases). Germline V lookup: CDR1 SQVTM, CDR2 ANQGSEA. V lost 4 bases to trimming and J lost 2 bases, with 12 bases between them. This CDR3 spans 14 amino acids.